This T cell receptor beta chain was identified in a study of blood T cells in healthy people across ages. In the case of this clonotype: Antigen specificity is unknown.

V was clipped by 4 bases and J by 4 bases, with 13 bases between them. Per the germline V gene, CDR1 is LGHDT and CDR2 is YNNKEL (reference sequence). The CDR3 spans 15 residues. Sample-barcoded 5' priming and a J-beta primer mix drove a second PCR of roughly 6 to 12 cycles. Tags on each cDNA molecule came from a template-switch adaptor with 12 random nucleotides. MiXCR was run by TCRdb on the 5' RACE reads, yielding one entry per CDR3 protein. Here the sample spans some 1.1 million distinct CDR3 sequences, more than 30% being singletons. General study findings and limits: Lack of knowledge of donor CMV status possibly confounded expanded clonotype changes. TCR beta diversity, measured per million T cells, fell in a roughly linear way with age. Diversity of TCR beta correlated strongly with naive T cell percentage.

The source is a man aged 18 to 35 in good health. The sample was blood. The V gene is TRBV3-1, the J gene TRBJ2-2; D is ambiguous. Here the CDR3 reads CASSPFGQSTGELFF. The CDR3 region has the DNA TGTGCCAGCAGCCCGTTTGGGCAGTCCACCGGGGAGCTGTTTTTT.